The 19 T cell receptor beta chains below were found in one sample sequenced in a study of persistence of HIV-infected CD4 T cells. For these receptors, no antigen is known. The libraries were made with immunoSEQ version 4 in survey mode. The data were produced by immunoSEQ multiplex PCR, yet TCRdb's version contains in-frame clones alone and is incomplete. The table has about 20,000 clones, about four fifths seen once. The stimulus was lysate of CMV-infected fibroblasts, approximately 9.6 ug/mL. Responding CD4+ T cells were sorted by upregulation of both CD40 ligand and CD69. Source: CD4+ T cells sorted from PBMCs after roughly 18-hour stimulation, taken from a patient who received antiretroviral therapy. The origin of the receptors is an adult man with HIV who was CMV-seropositive.

This chain connects TRBV5-4 to TRBJ2-2; D may be TRBD2 (7 bases). Trimming shortened V by 0 bases and J by 7 bases, and 13 bases separated the two germline ends. The CDR3 consists of 15 residues. The germline V gene has CDR1 SGHNT and CDR2 YYREEE (reference sequence). The CDR3 loop is CASSLAGGPGGELFF. In DNA, the CDR3 is TGTGCCAGCAGCTTGGCCGGGGGGCCGGGCGGGGAGCTGTTTTTT.

This clone is judged medium-sized (0.01 to 0.1%). V gene TRBV2 combines with J gene TRBJ1-4, with D uncertain. CDR3 length: 13 residues. Trimming pared 3 bases from V and 8 bases from J, leaving 10 bases between. Looked up from germline, CDR1 is SNHLY and CDR2 is FYNNEI. CDR3 loop: CASSDRPGEKLFF. The CDR3 DNA follows: TGTGCCAGCAGTGACCGACCGGGAGAAAAACTGTTTTTT.

This CDR3 is CAWGTSGGSPKAGELFF. CDR3 nucleotides: TGTGCCTGGGGTACTAGCGGGGGTTCCCCTAAGGCCGGGGAGCTGTTTTTT. V is TRBV30 and J is TRBJ2-2; 11 bases line up with TRBD2. CDR3 length equals 17 residues. Trimming took 5 bases from V and 6 from J; bases not matched to a gene: 14. Per germline, CDR1 GTSNPN and CDR2 SVGIG (reference sequence).

This clone was recorded a few times. The chain uses TRBV6-5 and TRBJ1-5; D call uncertain. The CDR3 is 13 residues long. With 5 bases removed from V and 7 bases from J, the gap between germline ends came to 12 bases. The V gene's germline CDR1 is MNHEY and CDR2 SVGAGI. CDR3 sequence: CASSIRRLQPQHF. As DNA, the CDR3 is TGTGCCAGCAGTATAAGGAGGTTACAGCCCCAGCATTTT.

This clone was detected only a few times. V usage is TRBV19 and J usage is TRBJ1-5; D remains unclear. V was trimmed by 7 bases and J by 6 bases, leaving 13 bases between them. CDR3 size: 13 residues. Germline V lookup: CDR1 LNHDA, CDR2 SQIVND (reference sequence). CDR3: CASKDGLGQPQHF. The CDR3 nucleotides read TGTGCCAGTAAGGACGGCCTGGGTCAGCCCCAGCATTTT.

The chain combines TRBV6-5 with TRBJ1-1; D remains ambiguous. In germline, CDR1 is MNHEY, CDR2 SVGAGI. The CDR3 totals 12 residues. Deletions cut 8 bases from V and 4 bases from J, with 11 bases between. CDR3 loop: CASWRLSTEAFF. The CDR3, as DNA: TGTGCCAGCTGGAGATTGAGCACTGAAGCTTTCTTT.

The chain uses TRBV6-5 and TRBJ1-1; 8 nucleotides align to TRBD1. Germline assignment: CDR1 MNHEY and CDR2 SVGAGI. The junction had 8 bases not matched to a gene; V was cut back by 7 bases and J by 1 base. This CDR3 is 15 amino acids long. As DNA, the CDR3 is TGTGCCAGCAAGCCCTGGGGACAGGAGAACACTGAAGCTTTCTTT. Amino acid sequence: CASKPWGQENTEAFF.

This chain connects TRBV6-5 to TRBJ1-2; D uncertain. The V gene lost 0 bases and the J gene lost 2 bases, with 7 bases spanning the gap. CDR3 length: 14 amino acids. The V gene's germline CDR1 is MNHEY and CDR2 SVGAGI. CDR3 protein: CASSYSHPNYGYTF. CDR3 nucleotides: TGTGCCAGCAGTTACTCCCACCCGAACTATGGCTACACCTTC.

This sequence joins TRBV6-5 and TRBJ1-5; 7 bases fit TRBD1. Looked up from germline, CDR1 is MNHEY and CDR2 is SVGAGI. CDR3 length: 15 amino acids. V trimming: 7 bases; J trimming: 2 bases; junction bases outside the gene matches: 8. The CDR3 DNA reads as TGTGCCAGCAACCCCTACCAGGGGGGCAATCAGCCCCAGCATTTT. It translates to CASNPYQGGNQPQHF.

The J gene is TRBJ2-3, the V gene TRBV6-5; a weak D match, TRBD2 (7 bases). The CDR3 contains 15 residues. Germline V gives CDR1 MNHEY, CDR2 SVGAGI. V was clipped by 7 bases and J by 0 bases, with 14 bases between them. CDR3 in amino acids: CASKVAGASTDTQYF. The CDR3 nucleotides read TGTGCCAGCAAGGTGGCGGGGGCTAGCACAGATACGCAGTATTTT.

V usage is TRBV18 and J usage is TRBJ1-1, with D perhaps matching TRBD1 (6 bases). Germline V gene lookup returns CDR1 KGHSH and CDR2 LQKENI. CDR3 length: 14 residues. Trimming removed 4 bases at V and 2 bases at J, with 11 bases between. Here the CDR3 reads CASSLTTGNTEAFF. The CDR3 bases are TGTGCCAGCTCACTTACGACAGGAAACACTGAAGCTTTCTTT.

The gene calls are TRBV6-1 and TRBJ1-1; D is uncertain. Germline V gene sequence: CDR1 MNHNS, CDR2 SASEGT. This CDR3 comprises 13 residues. The V gene lost 5 bases and the J gene lost 4 bases, with 11 bases spanning the gap. This chain's CDR3 is CASSPGPVTEAFF. The CDR3 DNA reads TGTGCCAGCAGTCCCGGGCCGGTCACTGAAGCTTTCTTT.

V gene TRBV6-1 combines with J gene TRBJ2-7; perhaps D is TRBD1 or TRBD2 (5 bases each). The CDR3 spans 17 residues. Trimming took off 0 bases at V and 2 bases at J, with 17 bases between the two ends. The germline CDR1 and CDR2 sequences are MNHNS and SASEGT. The CDR3 nucleotides are TGTGCCAGCAGTGAAGCGCTTCGGGGCACGGTGCCCTACGAGCAGTACTTC. Protein: CASSEALRGTVPYEQYF.

The chain joins TRBV6-5 to TRBJ1-1, with a tentative D call TRBD1 (5 bases). Trimming took 6 bases from V and 5 from J, leaving 7 bases between them. From germline, CDR1 is MNHEY and CDR2 SVGAGI. The length of the CDR3 is 11 residues. CDR3: CASRGGTEAFF. DNA of the CDR3: TGTGCCAGCAGGGGGGGGACTGAAGCTTTCTTT.

V is TRBV7-8 and J is TRBJ2-7; possibly TRBD1 or TRBD2 for D (5 bases each). V dropped 1 base and J dropped 2 bases, with 12 bases sitting between them. This CDR3 is built from 15 residues. Germline V gene sequence: CDR1 SGHVS, CDR2 FQNEAQ. The CDR3 here is CASSLGGGVAYEQYF. In DNA, the CDR3 is TGTGCCAGCAGCTTAGGTGGGGGAGTAGCCTACGAGCAGTACTTC.

This clone came up a few times. This chain connects TRBV3-1 (or the pseudogene TRBV3-2) to TRBJ1-2; D not certain. Per the germline V gene, CDR1 is LGHDT and CDR2 is YNNKEL (reference sequence). This CDR3 is built from 15 residues. The V end lost 5 bases, the J end lost 7 bases, and 20 bases lay between the germline ends. The CDR3 region is CASSSQDRPKGGYTF. The CDR3 region has the DNA TGTGCCAGCAGCTCTCAGGACCGGCCCAAAGGTGGCTACACCTTC.

The V and J genes are TRBV19 and TRBJ1-3; a weak D match, TRBD1 (6 bases). The CDR3 is 15 residues long. The ends were cut back, 2 bases at V and 4 bases at J, with 12 bases in the middle. CDR1 and CDR2 (germline): LNHDA, SQIVND (reference sequence). CDR3 DNA: TGTGCCAGTAGTATACCCGGGACAAAAGGAAACACCATATATTTT. Amino acids: CASSIPGTKGNTIYF.

V gene TRBV10-1 combines with J gene TRBJ1-2, with 8 bases that match TRBD1. The CDR3 runs 13 residues. Losses at the gene ends were 6 bases for V and 6 bases for J; bases not matched to a gene: 6. Germline V lookup: CDR1 WNHNN, CDR2 SYGVQD (reference sequence). The CDR3 coding sequence is TGCGCCAGCAGCTTCGACAGGGGAAATGGCTACACCTTC. Its protein product is CASSFDRGNGYTF.

The chain employs TRBV15 and TRBJ2-3, with 8 bases identical to TRBD2. Germline V gene sequence: CDR1 LNHNV, CDR2 YYDKDF (reference sequence). The CDR3 is made up of 14 amino acids. V was pared by 2 bases and J by 8 bases, with 6 bases of the junction left unmatched. The CDR3 bases are TGTGCCACCAGCAGACCATTTAGCGGGGCTACGCAGTATTTT. Translating gives CATSRPFSGATQYF.